This T cell receptor beta chain was sequenced during a study of T cell repertoires in cytomegalovirus infection (dated by TCRdb to the late 2010s). With regard to the full study: Peptide stimulations targeted recently identified HLA-C-restricted CMV epitopes, whose presentation resists viral immunomodulation, together with well-studied HLA-B-restricted epitopes. Because public TCR beta signatures pointed to carriage of CMV infection together with the matching HLA type, the HLA type of each donor mattered for the analysis. Overall results and qualifications from the work: Carriers of CMV infection plus the relevant HLA type were discriminated by the cumulative frequency of public TCR beta family members in the study cohort and in an independent 352-donor cohort. The ex vivo response was dominated by HLA-C-restricted CMV-specific TCR beta clonotypes, which also provided the single most frequent clonotype in two of eight donors.

Data came from an Illumina HiSeq 1500. In TCRdb, the public reads were trimmed at Q25 with fastp and aligned with MiXCR, with productive beta chains retained. When rows share a CDR3 protein, they turn into one entry using the most common DNA and genes. A total of a few hundred thousand distinct CDR3 sequences appear in this sample, just under 40% of them only once. The ten largest clones take up around 46% of the sample. CDR1 SNHLY and CDR2 FYNNEI were looked up in the germline V gene. The CDR3 numbers 14 residues from cysteine through phenylalanine. Solely the CDR3 DNA is kept, with 42 bases framed from the first base. V was cut back by 3 bases and J by 0 bases, leaving a gap of 9 bases between them. What this sample's treatment or condition label stands for: in vitro stimulation with specific CMV peptide epitopes to enrich CMV-specific T cells. The sample holds a few counts of this clonotype. Its antigen remains unidentified. No clone much larger than this one lies a single base away; base qualities are absent.

The material was cultured PBMCs, obtained from culture after CMV antigen stimulation. The sequence joins TRBV2 to TRBJ2-7; a confident D gene designation cannot be given. This TCR came from a human donor in good health (CMV status not recorded). Some clones in this sample may be carry-over from other donors' samples. This receptor has the CDR3 CASSDSRSSYEQYF. The DNA is as follows: TGTGCCAGCAGTGACAGTAGGAGCTCCTACGAGCAGTACTTC.